The 30 T cell receptor beta chains listed next were all sequenced from one sample in a study of T cells after yellow fever vaccination. Using its own MiXCR run on the 5' RACE reads, TCRdb lists one record per CDR3 protein. Altogether roughly 15,000 distinct CDR3 sequences are present, around 4% being singletons, with the ten largest covering 0.35% to 0.45%. This specimen consisted of PBMCs, either bulk or a sorted T-cell subset (CD4+, CD8+, memory, or dextramer-sorted; not recorded which), obtained 15 days after the yellow fever booster vaccination. The receptors here all came from a young man who received the YFV17D yellow fever vaccine.

This clonotype was detected many times. This chain uses TRBV27 with TRBJ1-2; a weak D match, TRBD1 (6 bases). CDR1 is MNHEY and CDR2 is SMNVEV in the germline V gene (reference sequence). Trimming removed 6 bases from V and 6 bases from J, with 17 bases in between. The CDR3 extends over 14 amino acids. The DNA for the CDR3 is TGTGCCAGCAGGCCGACAGGTACTGACGATGGCTACACCTTC. Translation gives CASRPTGTDDGYTF.

In this sample, this clonotype turned up many times. The V and J genes are TRBV3-1 and TRBJ2-1; D might be TRBD1 or TRBD2, each matching 5 bases. The germline V and J ends were trimmed by 2 bases and 11 bases, with 19 bases remaining between them. The CDR3 is made up of 15 amino acids. Germline V gene data show CDR1 as LGHDT and CDR2 as YNNKEL (reference sequence). CDR3: CASSQITRPGPQQFF. CDR3 in DNA: TGTGCCAGCAGCCAAATCACAAGACCGGGACCACAGCAGTTCTTC.

This clonotype was detected many times. The CDR3 loop reads CASSTYGTGGSEQYF. The CDR3, as DNA: TGTGCCAGCAGCACCTACGGGACAGGGGGGAGCGAGCAGTACTTC. V and J are TRBV7-2 and TRBJ2-7; 11 bases fit TRBD1. Trimming removed 5 bases from V and 6 bases from J; junction bases left unmatched: 9. The CDR3 spans 15 residues. Germline V CDR1 and CDR2: SGHTA, FQGNSA. The entire variable domain, with the rest obtained from reference TRBV7-2 and TRBJ2-7, is as follows: GAGVSQSPSNKVTEKGKDVELRCDPISGHTALYWYRQSLGQGLEFLIYFQGNSAPDKSGLPSDRFSAERTGGSVSTLTIQRTQQEDSAVYLCASSTYGTGGSEQYFGPGTRLTVT.

Many counts were recorded for this clonotype. The chain carries TRBV20-1 and TRBJ2-1, with D tentatively TRBD2 (6 bases). The CDR3 is 16 residues long. Trimming took 2 bases from V and 4 from J, leaving 18 bases between them. Germline-derived CDR1 and CDR2 are DFQATT and SNEGSKA (reference sequence). CDR3 DNA sequence: TGCAGTGCTAGACGACCGGGGGTAGTCATTTACAATGAGCAGTTCTTC. It yields the protein CSARRPGVVIYNEQFF.

Ten or more counts support this clonotype. The V and J genes are TRBV12-3 or TRBV12-4 and TRBJ2-3; D uncertain. This CDR3 is built from 15 residues. Trimming shortened V by 4 bases and J by 2 bases, and 13 bases separated the two germline ends. The CDR3 sequence: CASSSWGSPTDTQYF. The CDR3 nucleotides are TGTGCCAGCAGTTCGTGGGGATCACCCACAGATACGCAGTATTTT.

In its sample, this clonotype was seen many times. V usage is TRBV7-2 and J usage is TRBJ2-3; tentatively, D is TRBD2 (6 bases). The CDR3 runs to 15 residues. V lost 1 base, J lost 4 bases, and 12 bases lay in between. CDR1 is SGHTA, CDR2 FQGNSA, per germline. Here the CDR3 DNA reads TGTGCCAGCAGCTTAGGCGGGACCTGGGCAGATACGCAGTATTTT. Translating it yields CASSLGGTWADTQYF.

This clonotype occurred many times. The chain is built from TRBV5-6 and TRBJ2-5; 8 bases map to TRBD1. V shed 5 bases, J shed 3 bases, and the junction held 9 bases outside the gene matches. Germline CDR1 and CDR2: SGHDT and YYEEEE. The CDR3 has 15 residues. DNA for the CDR3: TGTGCCAGCAGTATCGGACAGGGAAGGGAAGAGACCCAGTACTTC. Translated, it gives CASSIGQGREETQYF.

The sample holds many counts of this clonotype. J is TRBJ2-7 and V is TRBV20-1; a weak D match, TRBD2 (5 bases). The CDR3 contains 15 residues. Trimming removed 3 bases at V and 4 bases at J, with 19 bases between. Germline V gene sequence: CDR1 DFQATT, CDR2 SNEGSKA (reference sequence). CDR3 protein: CSARSRHDYSYEQYF. For the CDR3, the DNA is TGCAGTGCTAGGTCCAGGCATGACTACTCTTACGAGCAGTACTTC.

This clonotype was recorded many times. This chain uses TRBV12-3 or TRBV12-4 with TRBJ2-7; TRBD2 agrees at 7 bases. V gave up 0 bases and J gave up 7 bases; unmatched junction bases: 6. The CDR3 is 14 residues long. Written as DNA, the CDR3 is TGTGCCAGCAGTTTAGCGGGAGGGCCGGGGGAGCAGTACTTC. This encodes CASSLAGGPGEQYF.

This clonotype appeared many times. The chain couples TRBV11-2 to TRBJ2-7; D tentatively reads TRBD1 or TRBD2 (5 bases each). The germline gives CDR1 SGHAT, CDR2 FQNNGV. This CDR3 region has 15 residues. V shed 2 bases and J shed 2 bases, with 13 bases lying between them. The CDR3 region is CASSLWDQLTYEQYF. As DNA, the CDR3 is TGTGCCAGCAGCTTATGGGACCAACTGACCTACGAGCAGTACTTC.

This clonotype appeared many times. This chain's CDR3 is CASSLIDRGNSPLHF. The CDR3 DNA reads as TGTGCCAGCAGCCTTATTGACAGGGGTAATTCACCCCTCCACTTT. This chain joins TRBV2 and TRBJ1-6; 8 bases align to TRBD1. V shed 6 bases and J 6 bases; nucleotides not matched to a gene: 7. Per germline, CDR1 SNHLY and CDR2 FYNNEI. CDR3 length equals 15 residues.

This clonotype was counted many times. The chain uses TRBV18 and TRBJ2-7; D is perhaps TRBD1 or TRBD2 (5 bases each). The CDR3 loop spans 15 amino acids. V gave up 3 bases and J gave up 1 base, with 13 bases separating them. Germline V gene sequence: CDR1 KGHSH, CDR2 LQKENI. The CDR3 DNA reads as TGTGCCAGCTCACCCGGGACGGGAACTTCCTACGAGCAGTACTTC. It translates to CASSPGTGTSYEQYF.

In this sample, this clonotype turned up many times. The J gene is TRBJ2-2, the V gene TRBV7-9; perhaps TRBD2 as D (6 bases). V was shortened by 3 bases and J by 8 bases, with 13 bases between the two germline ends. CDR1 SEHNR and CDR2 FQNEAQ come from the germline V gene (reference sequence). This CDR3 has 14 amino acids. The CDR3 reads CASSLVGGAGELFF. The CDR3 nucleotides are TGTGCCAGCAGCTTGGTCGGGGGAGCGGGGGAGCTGTTTTTT.

This clonotype was seen ten or more times. The genes are TRBV11-2 and TRBJ2-1; TRBD2 aligns across 11 bases. CDR3 size: 16 residues. CDR1 is SGHAT and CDR2 is FQNNGV in the germline V gene. J lost 8 bases, V lost 4 bases, and 10 bases had no gene match. The CDR3, as DNA: TGTGCCAGCAGCTCACGTCTAGCGGGAGGTTCCCATGAGCAGTTCTTC. It is translated as CASSSRLAGGSHEQFF.

The sample holds many counts of this clonotype. The genes are TRBV5-6 and TRBJ1-1; D uncertain. V was pared by 4 bases and J by 5 bases, with 15 bases between. The CDR3 is made up of 14 amino acids. CDR1 is SGHDT, CDR2 YYEEEE, per germline. The DNA of the CDR3 is TGTGCCAGCAGCGGAATGCCGGGCGAAACTGAAGCTTTCTTT. As protein: CASSGMPGETEAFF.

This clonotype has a count of ten or more. This sequence joins TRBV6-5 and TRBJ1-5; D not certain. This CDR3 has 15 residues. Germline V gene data show CDR1 as MNHEY and CDR2 as SVGAGI. V was cut by 3 bases and J by 5 bases, with 14 bases left in between. The chain's CDR3 is CASSYGPGTDQPQHF. In nucleotides, the CDR3 is TGTGCCAGCAGTTATGGCCCGGGAACGGATCAGCCCCAGCATTTT.

This clonotype was recorded at least ten times. The V and J genes are TRBV19 and TRBJ2-2, with D perhaps TRBD1 or TRBD2 (5 bases each). Germline assignment: CDR1 LNHDA and CDR2 SQIVND (reference sequence). V was clipped by 5 bases and J by 0 bases, with 10 bases between them. CDR3 length: 15 amino acids. The CDR3 loop is CASSSGTANTGELFF. As DNA, the CDR3 is TGTGCCAGTAGTTCCGGGACGGCGAACACCGGGGAGCTGTTTTTT.

This clonotype was recorded at least ten times. The CDR3 reads CASGYGSYEQYF. In DNA form, the CDR3 reads TGTGCCAGCGGCTATGGCTCCTACGAGCAGTACTTC. The chain combines TRBV7-8 with TRBJ2-7; no clear D. Between the trimmed V and J ends, which lost 8 bases and 0 bases, there was a span of 8 bases. Germline V gives CDR1 SGHVS, CDR2 FQNEAQ. There are 12 residues in the CDR3.

The chain couples TRBV5-1 to TRBJ2-7, with 9 bases aligning to TRBD1. With V trimmed by 0 bases and J by 2 bases, 6 bases remained unmatched. The CDR3 runs to 16 residues. CDR1 and CDR2 from the germline V gene are SGHRS and YFSETQ. The CDR3 reads CASSLAGTGLAYEQYF. The CDR3 DNA reads TGCGCCAGCAGCTTGGCCGGGACAGGGTTAGCCTACGAGCAGTACTTC.

This clonotype has ten or more counts. The chain is built from TRBV6-5 and TRBJ2-3; 7 bases align to TRBD2. Trimming cost V 5 bases and J 6 bases; bases outside gene matches: 8. CDR1 is MNHEY, CDR2 SVGAGI, per germline. This CDR3 comprises 14 residues. This CDR3 reads CASSPSFGGDTQYF. CDR3 in DNA: TGTGCCAGCAGTCCTTCGTTCGGGGGGGATACGCAGTATTTT.

Of note for this clonotype: With a much larger clone just one base away, this may be a read error. The chain links TRBV6-4 to TRBJ2-2; weak D call: TRBD1 (5 bases). Trimming removed 9 bases at V and 1 base at J, with 12 bases between. Germline CDR1 reads MRHNA; CDR2 reads SNTAGT. The length of the CDR3 is 14 residues. CDR3 coding DNA: TGTGCCAGTAGAGTTGGACAGAACACCGGGGAGCTGTTTTTT. Its translation is CASRVGQNTGELFF.

In its sample, this clonotype was seen many times. The chain couples TRBV9 to TRBJ2-2; tentative D call: TRBD1 (5 bases). Germline loops: CDR1 SGDLS, CDR2 YYNGEE. V lost 0 bases and J lost 3, with 12 bases in between. The CDR3 extends over 16 amino acids. CDR3 coding DNA: TGTGCCAGCAGCGTAGAGGGGCGCAGGTACACCGGGGAGCTGTTTTTT. Translation: CASSVEGRRYTGELFF. Full variable domain (missing parts from reference TRBV9 and TRBJ2-2): DSGVTQTPKHLITATGQRVTLRCSPRSGDLSVYWYQQSLDQGLQFLIQYYNGEERAKGNILERFSAQQFPDLHSELNLSSLELGDSALYFCASSVEGRRYTGELFFGEGSRLTVL.

Within the sample, this clonotype is medium-sized (0.01 to 0.1%). The chain employs TRBV5-1 and TRBJ2-7, with D maybe TRBD1 (6 bases). V gave up 0 bases and J gave up 4 bases, with 11 bases separating them. Germline V gene data show CDR1 as SGHRS and CDR2 as YFSETQ. The CDR3 covers 14 residues. CDR3 protein: CASSLGTASYEQYF. The CDR3, as DNA: TGCGCCAGCAGCTTGGGGACAGCGTCTTACGAGCAGTACTTC.

This clonotype was seen many times. This sequence joins TRBV7-8 and TRBJ2-2, with D unresolved. Trimming left V 1 base short and J 3 bases short, with 9 bases between. Germline CDR1 SGHVS, CDR2 FQNEAQ. The CDR3 length is 15 residues. CDR3 sequence: CASSLVRRDTGELFF. The CDR3 region has the DNA TGTGCCAGCAGCTTAGTTCGTCGGGACACCGGGGAGCTGTTTTTT.

This clonotype has at least ten counts. The V gene is TRBV12-3 or TRBV12-4, the J gene TRBJ2-5, with 10 bases identical to TRBD1. J lost 4 bases, V lost 7 bases, and 3 bases had no gene match. This CDR3 is 13 amino acids long. CDR3 bases: TGTGCCAGCACCCGGACAGGGGGAGAGACCCAGTACTTC. Its protein product is CASTRTGGETQYF.

This clonotype was detected ten times or more. The chain joins TRBV12-3 or TRBV12-4 to TRBJ1-6; D uncertain. There are 15 residues in the CDR3. V gave up 6 bases and J gave up 9 bases, with 18 bases separating them. This CDR3 is CASREQTVPGSPLHF. The CDR3 DNA reads as TGTGCCAGCAGGGAACAGACCGTCCCGGGTTCACCCCTCCACTTT.

This clonotype has a count of ten or more. CDR3 sequence (DNA): TGTGCCAGCGCAATCGGTCTAGCGGGAGTCAATGAGCAGTTCTTC. Translation: CASAIGLAGVNEQFF. V usage is TRBV5-6 and J usage is TRBJ2-1, with TRBD2 matching 10 bases. CDR1 and CDR2 from the germline V gene are SGHDT and YYEEEE. The CDR3 runs to 15 residues. With 7 bases clipped from V and 6 bases from J, the junction kept 10 bases outside the gene matches.

This clonotype was seen many times. The rearrangement uses TRBV7-8 and TRBJ2-7; D is uncertain. The CDR3 contains 13 residues. Germline values: CDR1 SGHVS, CDR2 FQNEAQ. V gave up 5 bases and J gave up 3 bases, with 11 bases separating them. The CDR3 loop is CASSPNTNYEQYF. DNA of the CDR3: TGTGCCAGCAGCCCCAACACGAACTACGAGCAGTACTTC.

The table lists this clonotype with many counts. The rearrangement links TRBV20-1 to TRBJ2-7, with TRBD2 matching 8 bases. V lost 3 bases and J lost 0; bases outside the gene matches: 7. The V gene's germline CDR1 is DFQATT and CDR2 SNEGSKA (reference sequence). The CDR3 runs to 15 residues. CDR3 DNA sequence: TGCAGTGCTAGTTCCGGGCTAGCGGGCTCCTACGAGCAGTACTTC. This gives the protein CSASSGLAGSYEQYF.

This clonotype was counted ten times or more. As DNA, the CDR3 is TGTGCCAGCAGTTATCAGGGGTTCCCCTCTGGGGCCAACGTCCTGACTTTC. The encoded protein is CASSYQGFPSGANVLTF. V gene TRBV6-5 combines with J gene TRBJ2-6, with D possibly matching TRBD1 (6 bases). V shed 3 bases and J shed 0 bases, with 12 bases lying between them. The CDR3 is 17 amino acids. Germline CDR1 is MNHEY and CDR2 is SVGAGI.